This T cell receptor (beta chain) derives from a study of T cell changes during pregnancy in multiple sclerosis. Assay: immunoSEQ multiplex PCR; the TCRdb copy retains only in-frame clones and omits some. The sample holds some 43,000 clones, roughly 90% seen once. Germline CDR1 and CDR2: MNHEY and SMNVEV (reference sequence). V dropped 5 bases and J dropped 10 bases, with 21 bases sitting between them. The CDR3 spans 15 residues. This TCR was sampled from a female donor in good health, enrolled as a control in a pregnancy study. Sequences were derived from peripheral blood, sampled in the first trimester of pregnancy. The chain employs TRBV27 and TRBJ2-1, with TRBD2 as a possible D gene (5 bases). CDR3 sequence reads: CASSGGRPFMLEQFF. In DNA form, the CDR3 reads TGTGCCAGCAGTGGAGGACGTCCCTTCATGTTGGAGCAGTTCTTC.